This is a list of T cell receptor beta chains from one sample in a study of blood T cell repertoires in COVID-19. Assay used: immunoSEQ multiplex PCR; TCRdb lists only in-frame clones, some missing. The sample has about 350,000 clones; under 95% are singletons. Sequences were obtained from peripheral blood. The receptors were sampled from a young woman who had recovered from COVID-19. The CDR3 runs from the conserved cysteine through the conserved F or W. Each record gives: clone size, D gene, J gene, V gene, CDR3 DNA, CDR3 protein. D genes are given only for firm matches. Not all rows give a size; the values are once, few, many and, for expanded clones, a class.

size: NA; D: TRBD2; J: TRBJ2-1; V: TRBV5-8; DNA: TGTGCCAGCAGCTTGGTTGTTAGCGGGAGGGCCGGCTATGAGCAGTTCTTC; CDR3: CASSLVVSGRAGYEQFF
size: once; D: NA; J: TRBJ1-6; V: TRBV3-1/TRBV3-2; DNA: TGTGCCAGCAGCTACGAGGAATCACCCCTCCACTTT; CDR3: CASSYEESPLHF
size: NA; D: TRBD2; J: TRBJ2-3; V: TRBV20-1; DNA: TGCAGTGCTAGTCGGGTAGCGGGAGGGACCACAGATACGCAGTATTTT; CDR3: CSASRVAGGTTDTQYF
size: NA; D: TRBD1; J: TRBJ2-5; V: TRBV25-1; DNA: TGTGCCAGCAGTGAACGACAGGGATTGCAAGAGACCCAGTACTTC; CDR3: CASSERQGLQETQYF
size: many; D: NA; J: TRBJ2-1; V: TRBV7-9; DNA: TGTGCCAGCAGATATGACGGGAACAATGAGCAGTTCTTC; CDR3: CASRYDGNNEQFF
size: NA; D: NA; J: TRBJ1-1; V: TRBV5-1; DNA: TGCGCCAGCAGCTTGGAGGGGATGAACACTGAAGCTTTCTTT; CDR3: CASSLEGMNTEAFF
size: NA; D: NA; J: TRBJ2-3; V: TRBV5-1; DNA: TGCGCCAGCAGCCTCGCGGAGGGGCCAGATACGCAGTATTTT; CDR3: CASSLAEGPDTQYF
size: NA; D: NA; J: TRBJ2-1; V: TRBV3-1/TRBV3-2; DNA: TGTGCCAGCCTGAGCCTATTCTACTATGAGCAGTTCTTC; CDR3: CASLSLFYYEQFF
size: NA; D: NA; J: TRBJ2-1; V: TRBV5-1; DNA: TGCGCCAGCAGCCCAACTAGCTTCTACAATGAGCAGTTCTTC; CDR3: CASSPTSFYNEQFF
size: NA; D: NA; J: TRBJ1-5; V: TRBV7-2; DNA: TGTGCCAGCAGCTCGGATAGCCGGACACCCAATCAGCCCCAGCATTTT; CDR3: CASSSDSRTPNQPQHF
size: NA; D: NA; J: TRBJ1-5; V: TRBV5-4; DNA: TGTGCCAGCAGCTTTCCGGGACAGCCCCAGCATTTT; CDR3: CASSFPGQPQHF
size: NA; D: NA; J: TRBJ2-1; V: TRBV6-2/TRBV6-3; DNA: TGTGCCAGCAGCCCGACTAGCAATGAGCAGTTCTTC; CDR3: CASSPTSNEQFF
size: NA; D: NA; J: TRBJ1-2; V: TRBV20-1; DNA: TGCAGTGCTAGTGACGGGGGGGGCTATGGCTACACCTTC; CDR3: CSASDGGGYGYTF
size: NA; D: TRBD1; J: TRBJ1-2; V: TRBV10-3; DNA: TGTGCCATCAGTGAGTCCGCAGGGGGCTATGGCTATGGCTACACCTTC; CDR3: CAISESAGGYGYGYTF
size: NA; D: TRBD2; J: TRBJ2-3; V: TRBV9; DNA: TGTGCCAGCAGCGTCCGGGCTAGGGGCGGGAGGGACACAGATACGCAGTATTTT; CDR3: CASSVRARGGRDTDTQYF
size: NA; D: NA; J: TRBJ2-2; V: TRBV19; DNA: TGTGCCAGTAGTACCGACCAGGCAGGGGCGGCGAACACCGGGGAGCTGTTTTTT; CDR3: CASSTDQAGAANTGELFF
size: once; D: NA; J: TRBJ2-2; V: TRBV9; DNA: TGTGCCAGCAGCGTAGTCGGAGGAAAAGGCACCGGGGAGCTGTTTTTT; CDR3: CASSVVGGKGTGELFF
size: few; D: TRBD2; J: TRBJ2-5; V: TRBV5-6; DNA: TGTGCCAGCAGCGATTCTAGCGGGAGCGATCAAGAGACCCAGTACTTC; CDR3: CASSDSSGSDQETQYF
size: NA; D: TRBD1; J: TRBJ1-1; V: TRBV7-9; DNA: TGTGCCAGCAGCTTCGGCAGGGGGCCAGCTGAAGCTTTCTTT; CDR3: CASSFGRGPAEAFF
size: NA; D: TRBD2; J: TRBJ2-1; V: TRBV9; DNA: TGTGCCAGCAGCGTAGGGGACTACCTTGAGCAGTTCTTC; CDR3: CASSVGDYLEQFF
size: NA; D: NA; J: TRBJ1-5; V: TRBV19; DNA: TGTGCCAGTAGTATCGGGACTTCGGCGGATCAGCCCCAGCATTTT; CDR3: CASSIGTSADQPQHF
size: NA; D: TRBD2; J: TRBJ2-2; V: TRBV4-3; DNA: TGCGCCAGCGCTGATGGGACTAGCCCTTTTCGGACCGGGGAGCTGTTTTTT; CDR3: CASADGTSPFRTGELFF
size: NA; D: TRBD1; J: TRBJ1-1; V: TRBV4-1; DNA: TGCGCCAGCAGCCCCCTGGGACAGGGGGCCGCTGAAGCTTTCTTT; CDR3: CASSPLGQGAAEAFF
size: NA; D: TRBD2; J: TRBJ2-5; V: TRBV5-4; DNA: TGTGCCAGCAGCTTCGCGGGAGCTTCTTCAGAGACCCAGTACTTC; CDR3: CASSFAGASSETQYF
size: NA; D: NA; J: TRBJ1-2; V: TRBV5-4; DNA: TGTGCCAGCAGCTCCTACCTCCCCCGCAGGGGAAACTATGGCTACACCTTC; CDR3: CASSSYLPRRGNYGYTF
size: NA; D: NA; J: TRBJ1-1; V: TRBV4-3; DNA: TGCGCCAGCAGCCAAGATCGTGGGAGATACACTGAAGCTTTCTTT; CDR3: CASSQDRGRYTEAFF
size: once; D: NA; J: TRBJ1-1; V: TRBV4-3; DNA: TGCGCCAGCAGCCAAGATCTCAGGGGACTGAACACTGAAGCTTTCTTT; CDR3: CASSQDLRGLNTEAFF
size: NA; D: TRBD2; J: TRBJ2-5; V: TRBV2; DNA: TGTGCCAGCAGTGAGGGACTAGCGGGAACTCAAGAGACCCAGTACTTC; CDR3: CASSEGLAGTQETQYF
size: NA; D: TRBD1; J: TRBJ2-2; V: TRBV4-1; DNA: TGCGCCAGCAGCCAAGGGGACAGTACCGGGGAGCTGTTTTTT; CDR3: CASSQGDSTGELFF
size: NA; D: TRBD2; J: TRBJ2-1; V: TRBV2; DNA: TGTGCCAGCAGCTTCGGACTAGCGGTTCGGGAGCAGTTCTTC; CDR3: CASSFGLAVREQFF
size: NA; D: NA; J: TRBJ1-2; V: TRBV19; DNA: TGTGCCAGTAGTATAGAGGGGCTCGGCTACACCTTC; CDR3: CASSIEGLGYTF
size: NA; D: TRBD1; J: TRBJ1-5; V: TRBV6-2/TRBV6-3; DNA: TGTGCCAGCAGTTACTCGGGGTACAGGGGGCTTAGTCAGCCCCAGCATTTT; CDR3: CASSYSGYRGLSQPQHF